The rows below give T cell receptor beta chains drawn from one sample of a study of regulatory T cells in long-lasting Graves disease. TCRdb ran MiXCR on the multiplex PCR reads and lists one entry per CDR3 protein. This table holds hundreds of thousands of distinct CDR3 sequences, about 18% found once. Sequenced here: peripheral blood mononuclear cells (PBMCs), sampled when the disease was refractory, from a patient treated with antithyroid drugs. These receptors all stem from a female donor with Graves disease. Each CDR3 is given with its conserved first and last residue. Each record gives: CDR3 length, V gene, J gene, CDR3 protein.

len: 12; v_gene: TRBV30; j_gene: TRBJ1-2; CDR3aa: CAWSVFPYGYTF
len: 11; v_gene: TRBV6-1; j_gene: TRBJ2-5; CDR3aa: CASTGGETQYF
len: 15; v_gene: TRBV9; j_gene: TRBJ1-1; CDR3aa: CASSAEQGANTEAFF
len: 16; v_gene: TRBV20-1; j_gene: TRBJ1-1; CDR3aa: CSARVSPPGRFTEAFF
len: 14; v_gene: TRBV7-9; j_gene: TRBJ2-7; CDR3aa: CAIPGEGGIEEQYF
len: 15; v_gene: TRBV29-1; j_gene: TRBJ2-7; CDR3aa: CSVLGGRGKPYEQYF
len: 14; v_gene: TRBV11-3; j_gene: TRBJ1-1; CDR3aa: CASSTPGSPFEAFF
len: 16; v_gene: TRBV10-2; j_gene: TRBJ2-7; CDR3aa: CASSEFSGTLPYEQYF
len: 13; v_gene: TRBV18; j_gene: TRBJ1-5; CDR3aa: CASSRREGQPQHF
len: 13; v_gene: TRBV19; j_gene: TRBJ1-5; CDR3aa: CASSSGHRQPQHF
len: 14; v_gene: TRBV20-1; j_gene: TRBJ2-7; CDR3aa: CSANLPGRTYEQYF
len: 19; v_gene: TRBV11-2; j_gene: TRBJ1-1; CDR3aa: CASSFKPGQSLFGNTEAFF
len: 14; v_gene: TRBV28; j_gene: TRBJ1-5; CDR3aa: CASSQDRGNQPQHF
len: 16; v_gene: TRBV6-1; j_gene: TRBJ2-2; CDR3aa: CASSYSWDSITGELFF
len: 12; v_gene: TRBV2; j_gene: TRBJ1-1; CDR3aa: CASSSDRSEAFF
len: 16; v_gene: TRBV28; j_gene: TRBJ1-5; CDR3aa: CASSPIGYGTISPQHF
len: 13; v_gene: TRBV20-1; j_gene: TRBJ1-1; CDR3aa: CSDHRTAGTEAFF